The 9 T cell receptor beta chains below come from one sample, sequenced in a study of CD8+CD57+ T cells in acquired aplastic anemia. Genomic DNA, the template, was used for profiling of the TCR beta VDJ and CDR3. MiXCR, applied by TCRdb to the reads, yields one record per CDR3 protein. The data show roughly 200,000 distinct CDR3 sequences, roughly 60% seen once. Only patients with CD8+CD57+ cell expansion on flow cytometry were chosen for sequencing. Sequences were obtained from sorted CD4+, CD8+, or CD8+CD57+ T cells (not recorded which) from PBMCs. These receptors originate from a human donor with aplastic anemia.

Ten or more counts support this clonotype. CDR3 region: CSGSGGRTTDTQYF. CDR3 in DNA: TGCAGCGGGAGCGGGGGCCGGACGACAGATACGCAGTATTTT. The gene calls are TRBV29-1 and TRBJ2-3, with 8 bases fitting TRBD2. Looked up from germline, CDR1 is SQVTM and CDR2 is ANQGSEA. There are 14 residues in the CDR3. V shed 7 bases, J shed 3 bases, and the junction held 9 bases outside the gene matches.

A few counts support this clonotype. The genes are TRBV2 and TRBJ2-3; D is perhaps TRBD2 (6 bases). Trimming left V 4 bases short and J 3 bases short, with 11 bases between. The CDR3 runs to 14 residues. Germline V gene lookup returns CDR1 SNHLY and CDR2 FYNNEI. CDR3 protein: CASSASGSTDTQYF. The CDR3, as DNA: TGTGCCAGCAGTGCGTCCGGGAGTACAGATACGCAGTATTTT.

The CDR3 DNA sequence: TGTGCCAGCAGCTTGGTGGGGGCAAAAACTGGAAACACCATATATTTT. Encoded protein: CASSLVGAKTGNTIYF. The chain couples TRBV5-6 to TRBJ1-3, with D maybe TRBD1 (6 bases). Germline assignment: CDR1 SGHDT and CDR2 YYEEEE. The CDR3 has 16 residues. V lost 0 bases, J lost 2 bases, and 12 bases lay in between. Together with reference TRBV5-6 and TRBJ1-3, the CDR3 gives the full variable domain: DAGVTQSPTHLIKTRGQQVTLRCSPKSGHDTVSWYQQALGQGPQFIFQYYEEEERQRGNFPDRFSGHQFPNYSSELNVNALLLGDSALYLCASSLVGAKTGNTIYFGEGSWLTVV.

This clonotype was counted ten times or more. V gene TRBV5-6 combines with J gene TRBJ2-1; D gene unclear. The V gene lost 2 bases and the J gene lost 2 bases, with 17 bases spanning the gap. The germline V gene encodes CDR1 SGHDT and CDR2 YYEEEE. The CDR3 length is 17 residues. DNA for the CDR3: TGTGCCAGCAGCTTCTGGTCTTCGGTGGGGACCTACAATGAGCAGTTCTTC. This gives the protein CASSFWSSVGTYNEQFF.

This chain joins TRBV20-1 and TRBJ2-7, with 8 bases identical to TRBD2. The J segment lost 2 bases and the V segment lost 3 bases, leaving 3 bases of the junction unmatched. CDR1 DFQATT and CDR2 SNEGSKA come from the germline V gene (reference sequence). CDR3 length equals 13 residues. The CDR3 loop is CSARTSETYEQYF. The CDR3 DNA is TGCAGTGCTAGGACTAGCGAAACCTACGAGCAGTACTTC.

CDR3: CSAFSGTDTQYF. The DNA of the CDR3 is TGCAGTGCCTTTAGCGGCACAGATACGCAGTATTTT. The chain is built from TRBV20-1 and TRBJ2-3, with a weak D call TRBD2 (5 bases). Germline V CDR1 and CDR2: DFQATT, SNEGSKA (reference sequence). V dropped 6 bases and J dropped 1 base, with 8 bases sitting between them. There are 12 residues in the CDR3.

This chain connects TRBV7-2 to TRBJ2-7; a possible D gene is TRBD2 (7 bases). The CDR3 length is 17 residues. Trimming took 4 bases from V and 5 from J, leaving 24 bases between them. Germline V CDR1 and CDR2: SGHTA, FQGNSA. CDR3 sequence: CASSSPDWTGGPHEQYF. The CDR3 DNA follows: TGTGCCAGCAGCTCGCCCGACTGGACGGGGGGCCCCCACGAGCAGTACTTC.

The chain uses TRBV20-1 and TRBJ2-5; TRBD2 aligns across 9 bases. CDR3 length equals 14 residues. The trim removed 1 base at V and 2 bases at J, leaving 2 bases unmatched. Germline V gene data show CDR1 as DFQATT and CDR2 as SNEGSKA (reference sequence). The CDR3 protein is CSARGLAVQETQYF. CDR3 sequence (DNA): TGCAGTGCTAGAGGACTAGCGGTACAAGAGACCCAGTACTTC.

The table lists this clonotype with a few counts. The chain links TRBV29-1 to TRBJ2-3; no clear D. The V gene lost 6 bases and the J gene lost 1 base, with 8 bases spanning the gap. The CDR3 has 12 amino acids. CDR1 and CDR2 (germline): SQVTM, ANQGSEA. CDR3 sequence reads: CSVILRTDTQYF. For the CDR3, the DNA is TGCAGCGTGATACTCCGCACAGATACGCAGTATTTT.